The clone carrying this TCR beta chain was seen more than once but under ten times. Antigen: not known. Profiling relied on immunoSEQ multiplex PCR, and the TCRdb table lists in-frame clones only, not all of them. The profile shows 20,000 to 25,000 clones, 74% of them singletons. This record comes from a study of regulatory dendritic cells for organ transplantation. Study-wide points: Of resting T cell subsets, memory CD8+ had the most alloreactive clonotypes.

The CDR3 sequence is 14 residues long. Germline V gene lookup returns CDR1 KGHSH and CDR2 LQKENI. Trimming at V came to 5 bases and at J to 8 bases, leaving 11 bases not matched to a gene. The clonotype comes from a human donor in good health. This chain joins TRBV18 and TRBJ1-1; 7 nucleotides align to TRBD1. Sequencing input: memory CD4+ T cells from blood. As for subset: CD45RO+ memory T cells. The CDR3, as DNA: TGTGCCAGCTCAGCTTCCCCCGGGACAGTGGAAGCTTTCTTT. This encodes CASSASPGTVEAFF. Based on the CDR3 plus reference TRBV18 and TRBJ1-1, the full variable domain is NAGVMQNPRHLVRRRGQEARLRCSPMKGHSHVYWYRQLPEEGLKFMVYLQKENIIDESGMPKERFSAEFPKEGPSILRIQQVVRGDSAAYFCASSASPGTVEAFFGQGTRLTVV.